Below, 28 T cell receptor beta chains from the same sample are listed, as sequenced in a study of beta chain features in type 1 diabetes. Study-wide findings and caveats: All four CD4+ subsets from Type 1 diabetes patients carried moderately but significantly shorter TCRB CDR3s.

No antigen has been identified for these receptors. Every isolated RNA sample was fully reverse transcribed, so sequencing captured expressed TCRB transcripts. Here immunoSEQ multiplex PCR was the method, and the copy in TCRdb shows in-frame clones only, minus some. The table lists more than 300,000 clones, 9.6% of them singletons. Sequenced: central memory CD4+ T cells from blood. The receptors come from a man between 25 and 39 years old with type 1 diabetes.

In this sample, this clone turned up a few times. This chain connects TRBV27 to TRBJ2-3; no clear D gene. V lost 6 bases and J lost 2, with 9 bases in between. The CDR3 has 13 residues. In germline, CDR1 is MNHEY, CDR2 SMNVEV (reference sequence). The CDR3 loop is CASRPWNTDTQYF. The CDR3 DNA reads TGTGCCAGCAGACCCTGGAACACAGATACGCAGTATTTT.

Of note for this clone: Relative to the germline gene, one junction end is altered; a read error may explain this. The chain uses TRBV10-3 and TRBJ1-5; 7 nucleotides match TRBD1. The germline gives CDR1 ENHRY, CDR2 SYGVKD. This CDR3 comprises 14 residues. The CDR3 DNA reads TGTGCCAGCAGTGACTCGGACAGGAGCCAGCCCCAGCATTTT. Amino acid sequence: CASSDSDRSQPQHF.

There are a few counts of this clone. The chain links TRBV30 to TRBJ1-4; a possible D gene is TRBD1 (5 bases). The CDR3 covers 13 residues. Germline V lookup: CDR1 GTSNPN, CDR2 SVGIG (reference sequence). The V end lost 3 bases, the J end lost 8 bases, and 13 bases lay between the germline ends. DNA of the CDR3: TGTGCCTGGAGCTTGCAGGGCGACGAAAAACTGTTTTTT. This encodes CAWSLQGDEKLFF.

V is TRBV2 and J is TRBJ2-5, with unresolved D. The germline V gene has CDR1 SNHLY and CDR2 FYNNEI. Trimming left V 9 bases short and J 1 base short, with 9 bases between. The CDR3 has 12 amino acids. The CDR3 reads CASAQVQETQYF. In DNA form, the CDR3 reads TGTGCCAGTGCGCAGGTCCAAGAGACCCAGTACTTC. Full variable domain (rest looked up from reference TRBV2 and TRBJ2-5): EPEVTQTPSHQVTQMGQEVILRCVPISNHLYFYWYRQILGQKVEFLVSFYNNEISEKSEIFDDQFSVERPDGSNFTLKIRSTKLEDSAMYFCASAQVQETQYFGPGTRLLVL.

This clone turned up a few times. This chain links TRBV7-2 with TRBJ2-3; D is uncertain. CDR1 and CDR2 (germline): SGHTA, FQGNSA. Trimming shortened V by 5 bases and J by 1 base, and 13 bases separated the two germline ends. The CDR3 runs 15 residues. The CDR3 here is CASSLRSSGTDTQYF. The DNA of the CDR3 is TGTGCCAGCAGCCTACGATCCAGCGGCACAGATACGCAGTATTTT. The whole variable domain, filled in from reference TRBV7-2 and TRBJ2-3, reads GAGVSQSPSNKVTEKGKDVELRCDPISGHTALYWYRQSLGQGLEFLIYFQGNSAPDKSGLPSDRFSAERTGGSVSTLTIQRTQQEDSAVYLCASSLRSSGTDTQYFGPGTRLTVL.

This clone has a count of ten or more. This CDR3 reads CASSPPRTGSSYEQYF. The CDR3 nucleotides read TGTGCCAGCAGTCCCCCCCGGACCGGTAGCTCCTACGAGCAGTACTTC. V is TRBV28 and J is TRBJ2-7, with D hard to call. The CDR3 is made up of 16 amino acids. V lost 5 bases to trimming and J lost 0 bases, with 17 bases between them. Germline CDR1 is MDHEN and CDR2 is SYDVKM.

The V call is TRBV5-8, the J call TRBJ2-1, with 8 bases lining up with TRBD2. Germline values: CDR1 SGHTS, CDR2 YDEGEE. Unmatched junction bases numbered 3, after V lost 0 bases and J lost 4 bases. CDR3 length equals 15 residues. This chain's CDR3 is CASSLELAEYNEQFF. The CDR3 bases are TGTGCCAGCAGCTTGGAACTAGCGGAATACAATGAGCAGTTCTTC.

There are many counts of this clone. The chain joins TRBV28 to TRBJ2-1, with D possibly matching TRBD1 (6 bases). Trimming removed 8 bases from V and 12 bases from J, with 14 bases in between. From germline, CDR1 is MDHEN and CDR2 SYDVKM. The CDR3 length is 11 residues. The CDR3 protein is CASRKQGGQFF. DNA of the CDR3: TGTGCCAGCCGTAAACAGGGTGGGCAGTTCTTC. The full variable domain, its missing parts supplied by reference TRBV28 and TRBJ2-1, is DVKVTQSSRYLVKRTGEKVFLECVQDMDHENMFWYRQDPGLGLRLIYFSYDVKMKEKGDIPEGYSVSREKKERFSLILESASTNQTSMYLCASRKQGGQFFGPGTRLTVL.

V usage is TRBV28 and J usage is TRBJ1-5; 8 bases line up with TRBD1. The germline V gene has CDR1 MDHEN and CDR2 SYDVKM. This CDR3 spans 14 amino acids. The V segment lost 10 bases and the J segment 0 bases; nucleotides outside the gene matches: 5. The DNA of the CDR3 is TGTGCCATTCCGGACAGGGATAGCAATCAGCCCCAGCATTTT. This sequence encodes CAIPDRDSNQPQHF.

This clone has a count of ten or more. The chain uses TRBV10-3 and TRBJ2-5, with a weak D call TRBD1 (5 bases). CDR3 length: 13 amino acids. Deletions cut 3 bases from V and 3 bases from J, with 8 bases between. The germline CDR1 and CDR2 sequences are ENHRY and SYGVKD. CDR3 bases: TGTGCCATCAGTGACAGGGATGAAGAGACCCAGTACTTC. Amino acid sequence: CAISDRDEETQYF.

There are a few counts of this clone. The V and J genes are TRBV28 and TRBJ1-5; D gene unclear. The CDR3 totals 13 residues. Trimming shortened V by 4 bases and J by 3 bases, and 7 bases separated the two germline ends. Germline values: CDR1 MDHEN, CDR2 SYDVKM. CDR3 protein: CASSSPNNQPQHF. The CDR3 DNA is TGTGCCAGCAGTTCCCCCAACAATCAGCCCCAGCATTTT.

This clone was found a few times. The chain has TRBV28 and TRBJ2-5, with TRBD1 matching 7 bases. Germline trimming cut 8 bases from V and 2 bases from J; bases unmatched to any gene: 8. Per germline, CDR1 MDHEN and CDR2 SYDVKM. This CDR3 has 14 amino acids. The CDR3 sequence is CASSMKGQQETQYF. The CDR3 DNA reads as TGTGCCAGCTCAATGAAGGGACAGCAAGAGACCCAGTACTTC.

The chain links TRBV28 to TRBJ1-2; weak D call: TRBD1 (6 bases). Per germline, CDR1 MDHEN and CDR2 SYDVKM. The V end was cut by 5 bases, the J end by 4 bases, with 14 bases between. This CDR3 region has 14 residues. The CDR3: CASSPGQGSYGYTF. CDR3 coding DNA: TGTGCCAGCAGTCCCGGCCAGGGGTCCTATGGCTACACCTTC.

In this sample, this clone turned up a few times. This chain connects TRBV10-3 to TRBJ1-6, with 8 bases identical to TRBD1. V dropped 10 bases and J dropped 7; count of bases not matched to a gene: 3. Germline V gene sequence: CDR1 ENHRY, CDR2 SYGVKD. This CDR3 has 12 amino acids. In DNA form, the CDR3 reads TGTGCCACCCAGGGGGCGAATTCACCCCTCCACTTT. The encoded protein is CATQGANSPLHF.

The chain combines TRBV9 with TRBJ2-7; D is ambiguous. The CDR3 spans 14 residues. V was cut by 0 bases and J by 5 bases, with 12 bases left in between. CDR1 SGDLS and CDR2 YYNGEE come from the germline V gene. The CDR3 DNA follows: TGTGCCAGCAGCGTAGAGGTAGGGCGGCACGAGCAGTACTTC. It translates to CASSVEVGRHEQYF.

This clone was detected a few times. V is TRBV29-1 and J is TRBJ1-4; TRBD1 matches at 8 bases. The J segment lost 6 bases and the V segment lost 4 bases, leaving 4 bases of the junction unmatched. The CDR3 is 13 residues long. Germline loops: CDR1 SQVTM, CDR2 ANQGSEA. The CDR3 DNA sequence: TGCAGCGTTGGACAGGGGAGTGATGAAAAACTGTTTTTT. It yields the protein CSVGQGSDEKLFF.

This clone was counted between two and nine times. CDR3 sequence (DNA): TGTGCCAGCAGTGCTTCACCCCTTACTACCTACCTTTACAATGAGCAGTTCTTC. Amino acid sequence: CASSASPLTTYLYNEQFF. The rearrangement joins TRBV28 to TRBJ2-1; no clear D. The length of the CDR3 is 18 residues. Germline CDR1 and CDR2: MDHEN and SYDVKM. V lost 5 bases, J lost 4 bases, and 24 bases lay in between.

This clone occurred many times. The CDR3 spells CASSYRGTEAFF. CDR3 bases: TGTGCCAGCTCATACAGGGGCACTGAAGCTTTCTTT. The V call is TRBV18, the J call TRBJ1-1, with TRBD1 matching over 7 bases. Unmatched junction bases numbered 1, after V lost 5 bases and J lost 4 bases. CDR3 length: 12 residues. Germline assignment: CDR1 KGHSH and CDR2 LQKENI.

The gene calls are TRBV15 and TRBJ2-5; D gene uncertain. With the DNA end fitting TRBJ2-7 better, the J assignment may be wrong. Germline-derived CDR1 and CDR2 are LNHNV and YYDKDF (reference sequence). The CDR3 consists of 15 residues. This CDR3 is CATSRDLAESYEQYF. The CDR3 DNA follows: TGTGCCACCAGCAGAGATCTGGCTGAATCCTACGAGCAGTACTTC.

The chain couples TRBV29-1 to TRBJ2-2; perhaps TRBD2 as D (5 bases). With 4 bases removed from V and 1 base from J, the gap between germline ends came to 10 bases. The CDR3 extends over 14 amino acids. CDR1 is SQVTM, CDR2 ANQGSEA, per germline. The CDR3, as DNA: TGCAGCGTTGGAGGGCAGATGAACACCGGGGAGCTGTTTTTT. This translates into CSVGGQMNTGELFF.

The V gene is TRBV28, the J gene TRBJ2-7; 7 bases fit TRBD2. This CDR3 contains 16 residues. Losses at the gene ends were 1 base for V and 4 bases for J; bases not matched to a gene: 10. Germline CDR1 MDHEN, CDR2 SYDVKM. In DNA form, the CDR3 reads TGTGCCAGCAGTTTATTAGCGGCTAGCGGAGGGTACGAGCAGTACTTC. This sequence encodes CASSLLAASGGYEQYF. Supplemented by reference TRBV28 and TRBJ2-7, the full variable domain reads DVKVTQSSRYLVKRTGEKVFLECVQDMDHENMFWYRQDPGLGLRLIYFSYDVKMKEKGDIPEGYSVSREKKERFSLILESASTNQTSMYLCASSLLAASGGYEQYFGPGTRLTVT.

V usage is TRBV6-6 and J usage is TRBJ1-4; the D is unclear. Per germline, CDR1 MNHNY and CDR2 SVGAGI (reference sequence). V gave up 4 bases and J gave up 8 bases, with 11 bases separating them. The CDR3 is made up of 13 amino acids. CDR3 amino acids: CASSSRASEKLFF. The DNA of the CDR3 is TGTGCCAGCAGTTCCCGGGCCAGCGAAAAACTGTTTTTT.

This clone occurred a few times. The V call is TRBV5-4, the J call TRBJ2-7; TRBD1 matches 9 bases. The CDR3 runs to 16 residues. Germline lookup yields CDR1 SGHNT and CDR2 YYREEE (reference sequence). The ends lost 4 bases at V and 4 bases at J; junction bases unmatched: 12. DNA of the CDR3: TGTGCCAGCAGCGCAGGTACCGGGACAGGGATTTACGAGCAGTACTTC. This codes for CASSAGTGTGIYEQYF.

Many counts were recorded for this clone. This chain joins TRBV19 and TRBJ2-1; the D is unclear. CDR3 length: 13 amino acids. Germline V gene data show CDR1 as LNHDA and CDR2 as SQIVND (reference sequence). V lost 1 base and J lost 3, with 4 bases in between. Written as DNA, the CDR3 is TGTGCCAGTAGTATAGGGTACTACAATGAGCAGTTCTTC. Its protein product is CASSIGYYNEQFF.

This clone was detected a few times. Written as DNA, the CDR3 is TGTGCCAGCAGCCCCGATGGACATGGCGCTGAAGCTTTCTTT. Amino acid sequence: CASSPDGHGAEAFF. V and J are TRBV11-2 and TRBJ1-1; D possibly corresponds to TRBD1 (5 bases). V gave up 5 bases and J gave up 6 bases, with 16 bases separating them. CDR3 length: 14 residues. Looked up from germline, CDR1 is SGHAT and CDR2 is FQNNGV.

This clone was recorded a few times. Other DNA sequences in the sample encode the same CDR3. The J gene is TRBJ2-3, the V gene TRBV7-2; the match to TRBD1 covers 7 bases. The CDR3 spans 16 residues. The germline CDR1 and CDR2 sequences are SGHTA and FQGNSA. J gave up 0 bases and V 3 bases, and 6 bases lay outside the gene matches. Here the CDR3 DNA reads TGTGCCAGCAGCTTCCTACAGGGGACGAGCACAGATACGCAGTATTTT. This translates into CASSFLQGTSTDTQYF.

This clone has ten or more counts. The rearrangement joins TRBV28 to TRBJ1-2; D unresolved. The CDR3 has 11 residues. Trimming removed 5 bases from V and 10 bases from J, with 11 bases in between. CDR1 is MDHEN and CDR2 is SYDVKM in the germline V gene. The CDR3 loop is CASSTTGVYTF. The CDR3 nucleotides read TGTGCCAGCAGTACGACGGGAGTCTACACCTTC.

The table lists this clone with a few counts. The chain employs TRBV5-1 and TRBJ2-4; the match to TRBD1 covers 8 bases. The CDR3 sequence is 15 residues long. Germline CDR1 and CDR2: SGHRS and YFSETQ. The ends lost 3 bases at V and 6 bases at J; junction bases unmatched: 8. The CDR3 nucleotides are TGCGCCAGCAGCTCTAGACAGGGGATGGGAAACATTCAGTACTTC. This codes for CASSSRQGMGNIQYF.